The present T cell receptor beta chain was sequenced within a study of control samples from healthy donors and cancer patients. Clones were sequenced by immunoSEQ multiplex PCR, and TCRdb holds only the in-frame ones, with some missing. The sample yields more than 25,000 clones, roughly 95% seen once. The CDR3 contains 15 residues. V shed 4 bases and J 8 bases; nucleotides not matched to a gene: 12. Germline V lookup: CDR1 SGHTA, CDR2 FQGNSA. This chain connects TRBV7-2 to TRBJ1-2, with TRBD1 matching over 8 bases. Specimen: blood. This clonotype was obtained from a man between 60 and 70 years old in good health. Here the CDR3 DNA reads TGTGCCAGCAGCTCCGGGCCAGGACAGGGAGGAGGCTACACCTTC. It is translated as CASSSGPGQGGGYTF. The entire variable domain, with the rest obtained from reference TRBV7-2 and TRBJ1-2, is as follows: GAGVSQSPSNKVTEKGKDVELRCDPISGHTALYWYRQSLGQGLEFLIYFQGNSAPDKSGLPSDRFSAERTGGSVSTLTIQRTQQEDSAVYLCASSSGPGQGGGYTFGSGTRLTVV.